Below, 3 T cell receptor beta chains from the same sample are listed, as sequenced in a study of T cell responses to AZD1222 COVID-19 vaccine. Assay: immunoSEQ multiplex PCR; the TCRdb copy retains only in-frame clones and omits some. Among 84,000 or so clones listed, over 75% were seen once. The sample in question was peripheral blood, obtained on day 0 of AZD1222 vaccination. The receptor set was obtained from an adult in good health.

The chain is built from TRBV2 and TRBJ1-5; the match to TRBD1 covers 8 bases. The CDR3 loop spans 18 amino acids. In germline, CDR1 is SNHLY, CDR2 FYNNEI. With V trimmed by 7 bases and J by 0 bases, 14 bases remained unmatched. CDR3 loop: CASTGDRGGVYSNQPQHF. CDR3 in DNA: TGTGCCAGCACCGGCGACAGGGGAGGGGTATATAGCAATCAGCCCCAGCATTTT. The full variable domain, its missing parts supplied by reference TRBV2 and TRBJ1-5, is EPEVTQTPSHQVTQMGQEVILRCVPISNHLYFYWYRQILGQKVEFLVSFYNNEISEKSEIFDDQFSVERPDGSNFTLKIRSTKLEDSAMYFCASTGDRGGVYSNQPQHFGDGTRLSIL.

This chain links TRBV24-1 with TRBJ2-3, with 8 bases fitting TRBD2. J was trimmed by 1 base and V by 5 bases; bases with no gene match: 10. The germline CDR1 and CDR2 sequences are KGHDR and SFDVKD. The CDR3 is made up of 17 amino acids. The CDR3 protein is CATSATRGSGGTDTQYF. CDR3 DNA: TGTGCCACCAGTGCAACGCGGGGTAGCGGGGGCACAGATACGCAGTATTTT.

This chain connects TRBV4-2 to TRBJ2-1; 7 nucleotides align to TRBD2. The CDR3 loop spans 14 amino acids. V lost 3 bases, J lost 6 bases, and 5 bases stayed unmatched. The germline V gene encodes CDR1 LGHNA and CDR2 YNFKEQ. The CDR3 sequence is CASSQERDPNEQFF. The CDR3 coding sequence is TGTGCCAGCAGCCAGGAGCGGGACCCCAATGAGCAGTTCTTC.